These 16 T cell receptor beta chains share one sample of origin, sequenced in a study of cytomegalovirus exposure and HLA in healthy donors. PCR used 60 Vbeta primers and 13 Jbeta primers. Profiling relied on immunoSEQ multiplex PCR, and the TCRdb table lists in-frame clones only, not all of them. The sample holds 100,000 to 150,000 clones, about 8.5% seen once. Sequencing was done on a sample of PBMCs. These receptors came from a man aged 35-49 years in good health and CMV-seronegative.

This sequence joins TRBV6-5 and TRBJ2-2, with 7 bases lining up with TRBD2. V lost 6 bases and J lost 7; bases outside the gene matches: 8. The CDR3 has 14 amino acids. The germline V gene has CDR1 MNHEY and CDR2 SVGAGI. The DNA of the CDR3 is TGTGCCAGCAGGGGGACTATTTCGAGCGGGGAGCTGTTTTTT. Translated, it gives CASRGTISSGELFF.

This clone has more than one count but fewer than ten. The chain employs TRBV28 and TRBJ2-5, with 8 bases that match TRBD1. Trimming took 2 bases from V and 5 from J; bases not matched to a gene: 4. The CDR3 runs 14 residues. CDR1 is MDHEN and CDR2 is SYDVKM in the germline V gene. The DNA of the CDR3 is TGTGCCAGCAGTTTAATGGACAGGGAGGAGACCCAGTACTTC. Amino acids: CASSLMDREETQYF.

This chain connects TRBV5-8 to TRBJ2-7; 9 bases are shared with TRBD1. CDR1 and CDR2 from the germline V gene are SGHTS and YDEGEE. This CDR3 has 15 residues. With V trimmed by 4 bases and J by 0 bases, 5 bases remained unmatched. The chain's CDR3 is CASSGRDRVSYEQYF. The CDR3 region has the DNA TGTGCCAGCAGCGGCCGGGACAGGGTCTCCTACGAGCAGTACTTC.

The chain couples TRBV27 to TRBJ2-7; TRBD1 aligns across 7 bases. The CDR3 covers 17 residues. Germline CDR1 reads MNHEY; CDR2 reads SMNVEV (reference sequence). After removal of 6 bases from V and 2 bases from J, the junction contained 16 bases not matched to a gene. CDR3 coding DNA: TGTGCCAGCAGCCCAACTCACCGGACAGGAGCGGCCTACGAGCAGTACTTC. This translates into CASSPTHRTGAAYEQYF.

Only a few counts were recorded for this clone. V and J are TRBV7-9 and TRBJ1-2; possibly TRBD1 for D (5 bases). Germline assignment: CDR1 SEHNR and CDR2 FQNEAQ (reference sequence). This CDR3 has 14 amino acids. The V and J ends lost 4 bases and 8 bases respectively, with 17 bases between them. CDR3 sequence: CASSYPDTFLGYTF. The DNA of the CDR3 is TGTGCCAGCAGCTACCCGGACACCTTTTTAGGCTACACCTTC.

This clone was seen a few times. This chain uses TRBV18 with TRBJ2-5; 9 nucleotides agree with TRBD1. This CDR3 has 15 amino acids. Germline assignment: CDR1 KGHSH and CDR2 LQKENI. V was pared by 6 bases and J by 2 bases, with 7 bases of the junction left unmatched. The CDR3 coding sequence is TGTGCCAGCTCCCGGGGACAGGGCGGTCAAGAGACCCAGTACTTC. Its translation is CASSRGQGGQETQYF.

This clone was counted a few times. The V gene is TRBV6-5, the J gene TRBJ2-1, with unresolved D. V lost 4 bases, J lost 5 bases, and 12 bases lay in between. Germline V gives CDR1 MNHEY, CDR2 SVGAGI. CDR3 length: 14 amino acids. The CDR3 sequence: CASSSDWQHNEQFF. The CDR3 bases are TGTGCCAGCAGTTCCGACTGGCAGCACAATGAGCAGTTCTTC.

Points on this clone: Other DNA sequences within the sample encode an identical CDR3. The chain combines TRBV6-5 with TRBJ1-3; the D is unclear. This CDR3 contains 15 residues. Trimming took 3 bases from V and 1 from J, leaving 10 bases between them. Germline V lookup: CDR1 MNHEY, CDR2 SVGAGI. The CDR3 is CASSYQRTSGNTIYF. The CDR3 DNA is TGTGCCAGCAGTTATCAAAGAACTTCTGGAAACACCATATATTTT.

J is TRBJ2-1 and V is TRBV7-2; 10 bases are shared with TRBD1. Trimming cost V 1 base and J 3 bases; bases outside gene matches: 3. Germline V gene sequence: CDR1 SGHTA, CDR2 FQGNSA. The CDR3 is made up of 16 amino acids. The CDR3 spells CASSLVGTGVYNEQFF. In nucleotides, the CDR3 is TGTGCCAGCAGCTTAGTCGGGACAGGGGTCTACAATGAGCAGTTCTTC.

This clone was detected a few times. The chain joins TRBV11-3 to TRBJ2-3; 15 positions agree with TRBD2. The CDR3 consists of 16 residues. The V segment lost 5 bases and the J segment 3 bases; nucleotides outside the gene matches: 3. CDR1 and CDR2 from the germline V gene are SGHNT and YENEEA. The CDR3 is CASSPGTSGRTDTQYF. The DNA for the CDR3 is TGTGCCAGCAGCCCAGGGACTAGCGGGAGGACAGATACGCAGTATTTT.

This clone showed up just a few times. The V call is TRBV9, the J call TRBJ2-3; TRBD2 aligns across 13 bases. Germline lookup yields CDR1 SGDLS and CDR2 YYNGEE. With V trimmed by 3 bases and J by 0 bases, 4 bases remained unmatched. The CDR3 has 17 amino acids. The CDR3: CASSGTSGGTSTDTQYF. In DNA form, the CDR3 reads TGTGCCAGCAGCGGGACTAGCGGGGGTACTAGCACAGATACGCAGTATTTT. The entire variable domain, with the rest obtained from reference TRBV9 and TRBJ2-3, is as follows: DSGVTQTPKHLITATGQRVTLRCSPRSGDLSVYWYQQSLDQGLQFLIQYYNGEERAKGNILERFSAQQFPDLHSELNLSSLELGDSALYFCASSGTSGGTSTDTQYFGPGTRLTVL.

The CDR3 loop reads CASSRQGAGNEQFF. The CDR3 DNA reads as TGTGCCAGCTCACGACAGGGGGCTGGAAATGAGCAGTTCTTC. The chain recombines TRBV18 with TRBJ2-1; 10 bases agree with TRBD1. CDR3 size: 14 residues. From germline, CDR1 is KGHSH and CDR2 LQKENI. After removal of 4 bases from V and 7 bases from J, the junction contained 4 bases not matched to a gene. The complete variable domain, with remaining parts taken from reference TRBV18 and TRBJ2-1, reads NAGVMQNPRHLVRRRGQEARLRCSPMKGHSHVYWYRQLPEEGLKFMVYLQKENIIDESGMPKERFSAEFPKEGPSILRIQQVVRGDSAAYFCASSRQGAGNEQFFGPGTRLTVL.

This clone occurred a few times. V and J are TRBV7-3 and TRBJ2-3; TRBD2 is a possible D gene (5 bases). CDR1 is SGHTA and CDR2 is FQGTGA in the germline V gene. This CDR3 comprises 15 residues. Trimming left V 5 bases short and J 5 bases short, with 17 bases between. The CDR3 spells CASSSISGRRDTQYF. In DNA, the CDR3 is TGTGCCAGCAGCAGTATATCGGGAAGACGAGATACGCAGTATTTT.

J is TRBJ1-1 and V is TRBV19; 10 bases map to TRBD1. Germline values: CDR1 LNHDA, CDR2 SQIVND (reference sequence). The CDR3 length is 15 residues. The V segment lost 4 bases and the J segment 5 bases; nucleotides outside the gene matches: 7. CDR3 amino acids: CASSTRTGGATEAFF. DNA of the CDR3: TGTGCCAGTAGTACGCGGACAGGGGGAGCGACTGAAGCTTTCTTT.

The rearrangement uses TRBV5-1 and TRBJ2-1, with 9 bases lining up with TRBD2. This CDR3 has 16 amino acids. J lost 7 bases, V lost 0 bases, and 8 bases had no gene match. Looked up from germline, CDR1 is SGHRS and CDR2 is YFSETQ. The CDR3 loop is CASSLGGGGAPNEQFF. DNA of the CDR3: TGCGCCAGCAGCTTGGGTGGCGGGGGGGCCCCAAATGAGCAGTTCTTC.

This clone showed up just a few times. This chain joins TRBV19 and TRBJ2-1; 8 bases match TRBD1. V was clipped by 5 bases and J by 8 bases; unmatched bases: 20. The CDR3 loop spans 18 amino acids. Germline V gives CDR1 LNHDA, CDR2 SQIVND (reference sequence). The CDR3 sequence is CASSDKPPGQGSRDEQFF. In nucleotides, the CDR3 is TGTGCCAGTAGTGATAAGCCCCCCGGACAGGGTAGTCGGGATGAGCAGTTCTTC.